These 27 T cell receptor beta chains came from one sample sequenced in a study of regulatory T cells in long-lasting Graves disease. Building the TCR beta libraries relied on iRepertoire HTBI primers, and CDR3 regions underwent Arm-PCR. TCRdb reanalysed the multiplex PCR reads using MiXCR and keeps one entry per CDR3 protein. The sample comprises around 400,000 distinct CDR3 sequences, 15% of which are singletons, and over 7.5% rests with the top ten. Stated time point: newly diagnosed GD, antithyroid drugs for less than 3 months. After RNA was extracted from PBMCs, the TCR library was made from it. These records were also assigned to another study, of T cells in Graves' hyperthyroidism and ophthalmopathy.

The starting material was peripheral blood mononuclear cells (PBMCs), obtained at new diagnosis, from a patient treated with antithyroid drugs. These receptors all stem from a woman aged 40-49 years with Graves disease.

The J gene is TRBJ2-1, the V gene TRBV18, with D unclear. This CDR3 is 14 amino acids long. From germline, CDR1 is KGHSH and CDR2 LQKENI. V lost 3 bases, J lost 10 bases, and 16 bases lay in between. In nucleotides, the CDR3 is TGTGCCAGCTCACCGGATAGGGCTGCTCGGGAGCAGTTCTTC. The encoded protein is CASSPDRAAREQFF.

This clonotype appeared many times. The chain links TRBV5-1 to TRBJ2-1, with TRBD2 matching 8 bases. Per germline, CDR1 SGHRS and CDR2 YFSETQ. V trimming: 3 bases; J trimming: 7 bases; junction bases outside the gene matches: 12. There are 16 residues in the CDR3. The CDR3 sequence is CASSWGPGSGGNEQFF. The CDR3 region has the DNA TGCGCCAGCAGCTGGGGGCCGGGGAGCGGGGGAAATGAGCAGTTCTTC.

This clonotype has ten or more counts. The chain has TRBV6-1 and TRBJ2-3; D gene uncertain. The CDR3 extends over 16 amino acids. V lost 0 bases and J lost 2, with 12 bases in between. Germline loops: CDR1 MNHNS, CDR2 SASEGT. In DNA form, the CDR3 reads TGTGCCAGCAGTGAAGCTGTGGTGTGGAACACAGATACGCAGTATTTT. The encoded protein is CASSEAVVWNTDTQYF.

This clonotype has a count of ten or more. The V gene is TRBV2, the J gene TRBJ2-1; D may be TRBD2 (5 bases). The CDR3 has 13 residues. The germline V gene has CDR1 SNHLY and CDR2 FYNNEI. V was pared by 4 bases and J by 5 bases, with 9 bases between. CDR3: CASSARADNEQFF. DNA for the CDR3: TGTGCCAGCAGTGCGCGGGCGGACAATGAGCAGTTCTTC.

This clonotype was seen repeatedly, ten times or more. CDR3 region: CSVGLAGGRETQYF. The CDR3, as DNA: TGCAGCGTTGGGCTAGCGGGAGGACGGGAGACCCAGTACTTC. The gene calls are TRBV29-1 and TRBJ2-5, with 11 bases identical to TRBD2. There are 14 residues in the CDR3. Germline trimming cut 4 bases from V and 5 bases from J; bases unmatched to any gene: 6. The germline CDR1 and CDR2 sequences are SQVTM and ANQGSEA.

The V gene is TRBV24-1, the J gene TRBJ2-3; D gene ambiguous. The CDR3 length is 14 residues. V dropped 4 bases and J dropped 3 bases, with 10 bases sitting between them. CDR1 and CDR2 from the germline V gene are KGHDR and SFDVKD. In nucleotides, the CDR3 is TGTGCCACCAGTGACGGACCGGAGACAGATACGCAGTATTTT. Protein product: CATSDGPETDTQYF.

This clonotype came up many times. V gene TRBV28 combines with J gene TRBJ2-5; 7 positions agree with TRBD1. Germline trimming cut 4 bases from V and 3 bases from J; bases unmatched to any gene: 5. The germline V gene encodes CDR1 MDHEN and CDR2 SYDVKM. The CDR3 has 14 amino acids. The CDR3: CASSSQGTEETQYF. As DNA, the CDR3 is TGTGCCAGCAGTTCCCAAGGGACAGAAGAGACCCAGTACTTC.

This rearrangement joins TRBV19 to TRBJ2-4; 7 nucleotides agree with TRBD1. Unmatched junction bases numbered 4, after V lost 2 bases and J lost 6 bases. The CDR3 length is 14 residues. Germline V lookup: CDR1 LNHDA, CDR2 SQIVND (reference sequence). CDR3 sequence (DNA): TGTGCCAGTAGTATACCGGGACAGACAAACATTCAGTACTTC. Encoded protein: CASSIPGQTNIQYF. Complete variable domain (other parts from reference TRBV19 and TRBJ2-4): DGGITQSPKYLFRKEGQNVTLSCEQNLNHDAMYWYRQDPGQGLRLIYYSQIVNDFQKGDIAEGYSVSREKKESFPLTVTSAQKNPTAFYLCASSIPGQTNIQYFGAGTRLSVL.

V gene TRBV6-2 or TRBV6-3 combines with J gene TRBJ2-3; TRBD2 aligns across 9 bases. This CDR3 comprises 15 residues. Trimming removed 6 bases from V and 4 bases from J; junction bases left unmatched: 8. Germline CDR1 is MNHEY and CDR2 is SVGEGT. The CDR3 is CASSVWTSAADTQYF. The CDR3 nucleotides read TGTGCCAGCAGCGTATGGACTAGCGCAGCAGATACGCAGTATTTT.

This rearrangement joins TRBV3-1 to TRBJ1-6; D call uncertain. CDR3 length equals 15 residues. Germline CDR1 reads LGHDT; CDR2 reads YNNKEL (reference sequence). Deletions cut 5 bases from V and 9 bases from J, with 17 bases between. CDR3 residues: CASSLVSGGSSPLHF. CDR3 nucleotides: TGTGCCAGCAGCTTGGTCTCGGGAGGTAGTTCACCCCTCCACTTT. Supplemented by reference TRBV3-1 and TRBJ1-6, the full variable domain reads DTAVSQTPKYLVTQMGNDKSIKCEQNLGHDTMYWYKQDSKKFLKIMFSYNNKELIINETVPNRFSPKSPDKAHLNLHINSLELGDSAVYFCASSLVSGGSSPLHFGNGTRLTVT.

The sample holds many counts of this clonotype. J is TRBJ1-5 and V is TRBV20-1; D unresolved. This CDR3 region has 17 residues. Germline V gene lookup returns CDR1 DFQATT and CDR2 SNEGSKA (reference sequence). The ends were cut back, 6 bases at V and 1 base at J, with 22 bases in the middle. As DNA, the CDR3 is TGCAGTGCCAGCCCAGTTGAAGTTTTGCTAAGCAATCAGCCCCAGCATTTT. Translating it yields CSASPVEVLLSNQPQHF.

This clonotype has ten or more counts. V and J are TRBV7-2 and TRBJ2-7, with D possibly TRBD1 on 5 matching bases. The CDR3 is 12 residues long. Germline CDR1 SGHTA, CDR2 FQGNSA. V shed 1 base and J shed 8 bases, with 9 bases lying between them. The CDR3 protein is CASSLESGKQYF. CDR3 nucleotides: TGTGCCAGCAGCTTAGAATCAGGGAAGCAGTACTTC.

In this sample, this clonotype turned up many times. The J gene is TRBJ2-1, the V gene TRBV7-3; TRBD2 agrees at 7 bases. This CDR3 spans 16 amino acids. Germline CDR1 reads SGHTA; CDR2 reads FQGTGA. Unmatched junction bases numbered 7, after V lost 5 bases and J lost 0 bases. Here the CDR3 DNA reads TGTGCCAGCAGCCCGACGGGGGGAAGCTCCTACAATGAGCAGTTCTTC. Protein product: CASSPTGGSSYNEQFF.

This clonotype was observed a handful of times. This chain uses TRBV11-3 with TRBJ2-5, with 11 bases matching TRBD2. Germline loops: CDR1 SGHNT, CDR2 YENEEA. CDR3 length: 14 residues. Trimming took 4 bases from V and 10 from J; bases not matched to a gene: 8. CDR3 sequence (DNA): TGTGCCAGCAGCTCTATCCTAGCGGGAGGTATCCAGTACTTC. As protein: CASSSILAGGIQYF.

This clonotype was detected many times. The limits of the CDR3 on the DNA are not certain, so only TCRdb's listed CDR3 is given. The genes are TRBV6-1 and TRBJ1-2. Germline V gene lookup returns CDR1 MNHNS and CDR2 SASEGT. Including both end residues, the CDR3 is 15 amino acids long. The CDR3 is CASSTSIGPNYGYTF.

Notes on this clonotype: Given a much more abundant clone one base away, this may be a read error. The chain uses TRBV28 and TRBJ2-5, with TRBD1 identical over 9 bases. Trimming took 2 bases from V and 2 from J; bases not matched to a gene: 6. Germline assignment: CDR1 MDHEN and CDR2 SYDVKM. There are 16 residues in the CDR3. In DNA, the CDR3 is TGTGCCAGCAGTTTAGACAGGGGGGGGCCTCAAGAGACCCAGTACTTC. Residues: CASSLDRGGPQETQYF.

The chain employs TRBV9 and TRBJ2-3, with 8 bases matching TRBD2. The CDR3 extends over 15 amino acids. Germline V lookup: CDR1 SGDLS, CDR2 YYNGEE. V lost 1 base, J lost 4 bases, and 5 bases stayed unmatched. This CDR3 reads CASSVSGSEPDTQYF. Written as DNA, the CDR3 is TGTGCCAGCAGCGTAAGCGGGAGTGAGCCAGATACGCAGTATTTT.

This clonotype was observed many times. The V gene is TRBV28, the J gene TRBJ2-3, with 12 bases lining up with TRBD2. Trimming took 6 bases from V and 7 from J; bases not matched to a gene: 14. The CDR3 covers 17 residues. From germline, CDR1 is MDHEN and CDR2 SYDVKM. The CDR3 is CASSIPASGRAGYTQYF. In nucleotides, the CDR3 is TGTGCCAGCAGCATACCCGCTAGCGGGAGGGCCGGGTATACGCAGTATTTT.

This clonotype appeared many times. V and J are TRBV4-2 and TRBJ1-6; D is undetermined. Germline CDR1 is LGHNA and CDR2 is YNFKEQ. Trimming took 0 bases from V and 12 from J, leaving 9 bases between them. The CDR3 spans 13 residues. In nucleotides, the CDR3 is TGTGCCAGCAGCCAAGATCTCCAACTACCCCTCCACTTT. Its protein is CASSQDLQLPLHF.

This clonotype occurred a few times. The gene calls are TRBV20-1 and TRBJ2-7, with 8 bases aligning to TRBD1. The CDR3 consists of 15 residues. With 0 bases clipped from V and 4 bases from J, the junction kept 8 bases outside the gene matches. Germline CDR1 is DFQATT and CDR2 is SNEGSKA (reference sequence). CDR3 in DNA: TGCAGTGCTAGAGATCGGACAGGGACAGGTTACGAGCAGTACTTC. Its protein product is CSARDRTGTGYEQYF.

J is TRBJ2-3 and V is TRBV5-1; possibly TRBD2 for D (6 bases). CDR1 and CDR2 from the germline V gene are SGHRS and YFSETQ. The CDR3 covers 13 residues. The germline V and J ends were trimmed by 2 bases and 6 bases, with 10 bases remaining between them. CDR3 DNA: TGCGCCAGCAGCTTCGAAGGGAGGGATACGCAGTATTTT. It is translated as CASSFEGRDTQYF.

This clonotype appeared a few times. The rearrangement links TRBV5-1 to TRBJ2-1; 8 bases are a match to TRBD2. The germline gives CDR1 SGHRS, CDR2 YFSETQ. The length of the CDR3 is 16 residues. With 1 base clipped from V and 0 bases from J, the junction kept 3 bases outside the gene matches. The CDR3 loop reads CASSLRSGSSYNEQFF. The CDR3 DNA reads TGCGCCAGCAGCTTGCGAAGCGGGAGCTCCTACAATGAGCAGTTCTTC.

Comment on this clonotype: This may stem from a read error, because a much larger clone lies one nucleotide away. The CDR3 sequence is CASASSGQPISTDTRYF. Here the CDR3 DNA reads TGTGCCAGCGCTTCCTCGGGACAGCCGATTAGCACAGATACGCGGTATTTT. This chain uses TRBV2 with TRBJ2-3, with 7 bases that match TRBD1. CDR3 size: 17 residues. CDR1 and CDR2 from the germline V gene are SNHLY and FYNNEI.

This clonotype was picked up a small number of times. This sequence joins TRBV28 and TRBJ1-2; D is unclear. V lost 5 bases and J lost 5, with 9 bases in between. There are 12 residues in the CDR3. Germline CDR1 and CDR2: MDHEN and SYDVKM. The CDR3 loop is CASSDPVYGYTF. The CDR3 DNA reads as TGTGCCAGCAGTGACCCCGTTTATGGCTACACCTTC.

A few counts support this clonotype. J is TRBJ1-1 and V is TRBV7-9, with 7 bases aligning to TRBD1. Germline CDR1 is SEHNR and CDR2 is FQNEAQ (reference sequence). Trimming at V came to 5 bases and at J to 1 base, leaving 7 bases not matched to a gene. CDR3 length: 15 amino acids. DNA for the CDR3: TGTGCCAGCAGCCCCTTTCGACAGGGGAACACTGAAGCTTTCTTT. Protein: CASSPFRQGNTEAFF.

Concerning this clonotype: A far larger clone is only one base removed, so a read error is likely. Since no conserved phenylalanine or tryptophan closes the CDR3, a read error is the likely cause. The genes are TRBV11-2 and TRBJ2-5; D gene unclear. The end of the DNA is better explained by TRBJ2-1, so the J call may be wrong. Germline V lookup: CDR1 SGHAT, CDR2 FQNNGV. The CDR3 has 13 residues. The CDR3 DNA reads as TGTGCCAGCAGCACCGGACCCAGCAGGGAGCAGTTCCTC. Translated: CASSTGPSREQFL.

This clonotype was recorded a few times. The chain has TRBV7-8 and TRBJ2-1, with D perhaps TRBD1 or TRBD2 (5 bases each). CDR1 and CDR2 from the germline V gene are SGHVS and FQNEAQ. V shed 1 base and J shed 3 bases, with 10 bases lying between them. The CDR3 sequence is 15 residues long. The CDR3 bases are TGTGCCAGCAGCTTAGTAGGGACGAGCTACAATGAGCAGTTCTTC. This encodes CASSLVGTSYNEQFF.